This entry lists 10 T cell receptor beta chains sequenced from one sample in a study of response to subunit inactivated influenza vaccine. Using its own MiXCR run on the RT-PCR reads, TCRdb lists one record per CDR3 protein. Here the sample spans about 570,000 distinct CDR3 sequences, approximately 12% being singletons. The sample consisted of PBMCs from blood, taken on the day of vaccination. Receptors were obtained from a man aged 50-59 years who received an inactivated influenza vaccine.

This clonotype was seen repeatedly, ten times or more. This CDR3 reads CASSFAGDEIEQFF. In DNA form, the CDR3 reads TGTGCCAGCAGTTTTGCAGGCGACGAGATTGAGCAGTTCTTC. The chain has TRBV12-3 or TRBV12-4 and TRBJ2-1; D is uncertain. Trimming left V 3 bases short and J 9 bases short, with 15 bases between. This CDR3 region has 14 residues.

The rearrangement uses TRBV30 and TRBJ2-3; D is unclear. The CDR3 loop spans 14 amino acids. CDR1 is GTSNPN and CDR2 is SVGIG in the germline V gene (reference sequence). Trimming removed 2 bases at V and 2 bases at J, with 11 bases between. The CDR3 DNA follows: TGTGCCTGGAGTTACAGACTCGACACAGATACGCAGTATTTT. It yields the protein CAWSYRLDTDTQYF.

V gene TRBV28 combines with J gene TRBJ1-5, with D perhaps matching TRBD1 (6 bases). Germline loops: CDR1 MDHEN, CDR2 SYDVKM. Trimming removed 7 bases at V and 1 base at J, with 14 bases between. This CDR3 is 15 amino acids long. DNA for the CDR3: TGTGCCAGCATCCCCGGGAGGGGGAGCAATCAGCCCCAGCATTTT. This translates into CASIPGRGSNQPQHF.

This clonotype was counted a few times. This chain links TRBV20-1 with TRBJ1-3, with D possibly matching TRBD1 (5 bases). CDR1 and CDR2 from the germline V gene are DFQATT and SNEGSKA (reference sequence). Trimming cost V 2 bases and J 5 bases, with 10 bases left between them. This CDR3 has 13 amino acids. Here the CDR3 reads CSARQGQRNTIYF. In DNA, the CDR3 is TGCAGTGCTAGACAGGGTCAGAGAAACACCATATATTTT.

V is TRBV20-1 and J is TRBJ2-1, with D tentatively TRBD2 (5 bases). In germline, CDR1 is DFQATT, CDR2 SNEGSKA (reference sequence). The CDR3 is 12 amino acids. V lost 5 bases, J lost 8 bases, and 13 bases lay in between. The CDR3 sequence is CSARTGLDEQFF. Written as DNA, the CDR3 is TGCAGTGCTCGAACTGGACTCGATGAGCAGTTCTTC.

The V call is TRBV5-1, the J call TRBJ2-2; TRBD2 might be the D (5 bases). Germline V gene sequence: CDR1 SGHRS, CDR2 YFSETQ. Trimming took off 5 bases at V and 0 bases at J, with 14 bases between the two ends. The CDR3 is made up of 16 amino acids. The CDR3 DNA sequence: TGCGCCAGCAGTCGCGGACTGGGCGCGAACACCGGGGAGCTGTTTTTT. Amino acid sequence: CASSRGLGANTGELFF. Using reference TRBV5-1 and TRBJ2-2 for the parts outside the CDR3, the full variable domain is KAGVTQTPRYLIKTRGQQVTLSCSPISGHRSVSWYQQTPGQGLQFLFEYFSETQRNKGNFPGRFSGRQFSNSRSEMNVSTLELGDSALYLCASSRGLGANTGELFFGEGSRLTVL.

This chain links TRBV20-1 with TRBJ1-2, with 7 bases fitting TRBD1. From germline, CDR1 is DFQATT and CDR2 SNEGSKA (reference sequence). V shed 6 bases, J shed 8 bases, and the junction held 18 bases outside the gene matches. CDR3 length: 15 residues. The CDR3 here is CSATPQRQGVSGYTF. DNA for the CDR3: TGCAGTGCGACGCCTCAAAGACAGGGCGTATCGGGCTACACCTTC.

To note about this clonotype: An end of the junction differs from the germline gene, which may be a read error. This sequence joins TRBV12-3 or TRBV12-4 and TRBJ1-2; D might be TRBD1 (6 bases). The CDR3 consists of 10 residues. The CDR3 sequence is CASGTGPPSF. The CDR3 coding sequence is TGTGCCAGCGGAACAGGGCCCCCTTCCTTC.

In this sample, this clonotype turned up once. The V and J genes are TRBV15 and TRBJ2-2, with D hard to call. V was pared by 1 base and J by 6 bases, with 9 bases between. Germline values: CDR1 LNHNV, CDR2 YYDKDF (reference sequence). The CDR3 has 14 residues. CDR3 residues: CATSRVRVPGELFF. The CDR3 nucleotides read TGTGCCACCAGCAGAGTTCGAGTCCCCGGGGAGCTGTTTTTT. The whole variable domain, remainder taken from reference TRBV15 and TRBJ2-2, is DAMVIQNPRYQVTQFGKPVTLSCSQTLNHNVMYWYQQKSSQAPKLLFHYYDKDFNNEADTPDNFQSRRPNTSFCFLDIRSPGLGDTAMYLCATSRVRVPGELFFGEGSRLTVL.

This clonotype was observed a few times. The chain links TRBV12-3 or TRBV12-4 to TRBJ1-2; tentative D call: TRBD1 (6 bases). V dropped 5 bases and J dropped 4 bases, with 11 bases sitting between them. The CDR3 sequence is 13 residues long. The CDR3 bases are TGTGCCAGCAGTCAAGTCAGGGGCTATGGCTACACCTTC. Its protein product is CASSQVRGYGYTF.